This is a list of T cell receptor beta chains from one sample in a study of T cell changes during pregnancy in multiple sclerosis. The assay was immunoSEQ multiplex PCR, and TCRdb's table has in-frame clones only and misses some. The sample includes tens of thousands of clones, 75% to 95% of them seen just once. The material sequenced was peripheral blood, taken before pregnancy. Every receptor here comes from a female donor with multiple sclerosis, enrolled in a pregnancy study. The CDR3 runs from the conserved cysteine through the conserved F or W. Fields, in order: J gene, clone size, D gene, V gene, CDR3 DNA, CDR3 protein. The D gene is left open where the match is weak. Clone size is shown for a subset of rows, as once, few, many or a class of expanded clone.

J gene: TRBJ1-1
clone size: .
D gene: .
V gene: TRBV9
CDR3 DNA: TGTGCCAGCAGCGTAGATGGGGGCTCCACTGAAGCTTTCTTT
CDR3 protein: CASSVDGGSTEAFF

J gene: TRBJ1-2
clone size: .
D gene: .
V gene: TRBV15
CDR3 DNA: TGTGCCACCAGCAGAGGAGGGTCCTTAGGGGGCTACACCTTC
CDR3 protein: CATSRGGSLGGYTF

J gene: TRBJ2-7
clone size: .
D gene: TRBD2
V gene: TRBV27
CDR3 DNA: TGTGCCAGCAGTTTTGTCCTAGCGGGAGGGCCCTACGAGCAGTACTTC
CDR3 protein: CASSFVLAGGPYEQYF

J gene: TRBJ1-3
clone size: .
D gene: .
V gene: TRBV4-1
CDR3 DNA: TGCGCCAGCAGCCCCCCCAGTGTTACTGGAAACACCATATATTTT
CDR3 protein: CASSPPSVTGNTIYF

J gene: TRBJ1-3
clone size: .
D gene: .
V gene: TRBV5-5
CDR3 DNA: TGTGCCAGCAGCTGGGGGGGAAACTCTGGAAACACCATATATTTT
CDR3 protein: CASSWGGNSGNTIYF

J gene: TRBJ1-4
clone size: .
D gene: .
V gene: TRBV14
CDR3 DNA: TGTGCCAGCAGCCTGACGACGGGTGCGGGTGAAAAACTGTTTTTT
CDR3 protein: CASSLTTGAGEKLFF

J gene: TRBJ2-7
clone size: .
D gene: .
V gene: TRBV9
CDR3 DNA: TGTGCCAGCAGCGTAGAAGGGACACCAAACAGCGAGCAGTACTTC
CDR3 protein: CASSVEGTPNSEQYF

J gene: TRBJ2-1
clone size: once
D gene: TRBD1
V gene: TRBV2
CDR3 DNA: TGTGCCAGATCACCGGGACAGGCCTACAATGAGCAGTTCTTC
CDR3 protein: CARSPGQAYNEQFF

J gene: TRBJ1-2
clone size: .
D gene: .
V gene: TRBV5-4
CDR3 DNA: TGTGCCAGCAGCCTCAAGGCGGGGGCCTATGGCTACACCTTC
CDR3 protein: CASSLKAGAYGYTF

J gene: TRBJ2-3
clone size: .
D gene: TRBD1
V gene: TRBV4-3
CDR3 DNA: TGCGCCAGCAGCCCCCGGGACAGCGCTCGGGATACGCAGTATTTT
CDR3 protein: CASSPRDSARDTQYF

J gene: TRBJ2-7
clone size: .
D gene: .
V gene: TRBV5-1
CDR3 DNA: TGCGCCAGCAGCTTCGGGGACTACGGGACAAGCCTAGACGAGCAGTACTTC
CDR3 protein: CASSFGDYGTSLDEQYF